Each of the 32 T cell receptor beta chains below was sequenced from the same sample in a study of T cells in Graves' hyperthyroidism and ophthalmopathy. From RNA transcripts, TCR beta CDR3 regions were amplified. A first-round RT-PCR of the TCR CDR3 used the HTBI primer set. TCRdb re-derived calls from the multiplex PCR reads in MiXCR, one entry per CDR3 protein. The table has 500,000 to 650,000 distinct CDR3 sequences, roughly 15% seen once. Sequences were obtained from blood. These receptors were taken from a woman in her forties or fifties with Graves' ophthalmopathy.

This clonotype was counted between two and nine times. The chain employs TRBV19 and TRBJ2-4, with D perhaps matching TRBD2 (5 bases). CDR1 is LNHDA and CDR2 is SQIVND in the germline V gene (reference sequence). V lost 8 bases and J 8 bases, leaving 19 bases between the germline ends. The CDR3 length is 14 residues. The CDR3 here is CASQDTAGLYIQYF. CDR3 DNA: TGTGCCAGTCAAGATACCGCGGGTTTGTACATTCAGTACTTC.

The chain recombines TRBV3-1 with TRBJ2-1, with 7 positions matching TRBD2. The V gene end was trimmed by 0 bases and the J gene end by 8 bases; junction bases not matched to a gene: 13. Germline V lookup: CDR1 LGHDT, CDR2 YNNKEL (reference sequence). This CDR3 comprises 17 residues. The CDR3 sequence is CASSQELEGGPGDEQFF. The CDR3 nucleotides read TGTGCCAGCAGCCAAGAACTTGAGGGAGGGCCCGGGGATGAGCAGTTCTTC.

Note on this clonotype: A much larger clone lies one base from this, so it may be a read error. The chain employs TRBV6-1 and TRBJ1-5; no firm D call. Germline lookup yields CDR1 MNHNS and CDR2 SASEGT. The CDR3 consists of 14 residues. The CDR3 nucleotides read TGTGCCATCAAGCCGGGGTATAGCAGTCAGCCCCAGCATTTT. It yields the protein CAIKPGYSSQPQHF.

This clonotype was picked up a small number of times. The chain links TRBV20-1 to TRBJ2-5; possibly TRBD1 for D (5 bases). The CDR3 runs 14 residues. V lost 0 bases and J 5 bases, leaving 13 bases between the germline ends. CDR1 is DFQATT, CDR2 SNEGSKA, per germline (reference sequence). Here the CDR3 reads CSARDLGLRETQYF. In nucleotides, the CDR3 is TGCAGTGCTAGAGATCTGGGGCTTCGGGAGACCCAGTACTTC.

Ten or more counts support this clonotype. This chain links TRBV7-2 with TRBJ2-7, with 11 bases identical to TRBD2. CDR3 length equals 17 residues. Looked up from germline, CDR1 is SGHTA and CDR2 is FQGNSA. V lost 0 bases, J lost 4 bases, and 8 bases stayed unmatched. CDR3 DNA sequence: TGTGCCAGCAGCTTAGCGGGGGGTAGCGGGAGGGTATACGAGCAGTACTTC. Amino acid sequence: CASSLAGGSGRVYEQYF.

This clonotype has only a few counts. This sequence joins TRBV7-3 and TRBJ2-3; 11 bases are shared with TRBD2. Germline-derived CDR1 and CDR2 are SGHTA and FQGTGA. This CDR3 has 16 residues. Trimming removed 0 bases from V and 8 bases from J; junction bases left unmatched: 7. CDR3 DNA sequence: TGTGCCAGCAGCTTAACGCGACTAGCGGGATCCGGTACGCAGTATTTT. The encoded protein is CASSLTRLAGSGTQYF.

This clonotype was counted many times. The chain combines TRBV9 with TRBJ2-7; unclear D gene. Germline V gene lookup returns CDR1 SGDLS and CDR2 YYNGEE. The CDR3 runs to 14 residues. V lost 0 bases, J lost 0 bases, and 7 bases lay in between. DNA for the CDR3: TGTGCCAGCAGCGTAGACCAGGACTCCTACGAGCAGTACTTC. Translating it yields CASSVDQDSYEQYF.

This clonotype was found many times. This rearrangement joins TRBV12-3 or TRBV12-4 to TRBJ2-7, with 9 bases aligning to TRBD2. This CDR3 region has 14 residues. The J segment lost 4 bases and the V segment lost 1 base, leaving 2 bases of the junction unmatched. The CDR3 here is CASSLGLAEYEQYF. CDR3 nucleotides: TGTGCCAGCAGTTTAGGACTAGCGGAATACGAGCAGTACTTC.

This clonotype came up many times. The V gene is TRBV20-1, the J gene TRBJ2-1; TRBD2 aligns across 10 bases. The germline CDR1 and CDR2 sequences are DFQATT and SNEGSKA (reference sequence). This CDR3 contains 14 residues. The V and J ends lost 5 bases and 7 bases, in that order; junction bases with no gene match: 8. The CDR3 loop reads CSARRLAGDNEQFF. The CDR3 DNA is TGCAGTGCTCGCCGGCTAGCGGGAGATAATGAGCAGTTCTTC.

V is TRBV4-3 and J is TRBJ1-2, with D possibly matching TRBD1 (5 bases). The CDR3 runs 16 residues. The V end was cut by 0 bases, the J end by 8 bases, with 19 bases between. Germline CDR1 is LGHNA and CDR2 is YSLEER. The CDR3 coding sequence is TGCGCCAGCAGCCAAGACGCTAATCCGAATGGGGGAGGCTACACCTTC. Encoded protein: CASSQDANPNGGGYTF.

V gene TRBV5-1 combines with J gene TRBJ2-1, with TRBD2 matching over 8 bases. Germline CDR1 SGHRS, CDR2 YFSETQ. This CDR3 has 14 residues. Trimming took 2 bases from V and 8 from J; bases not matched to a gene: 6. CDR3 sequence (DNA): TGCGCCAGCAGCTTAAGCGGGGGAGTGGATGAGCAGTTCTTC. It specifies CASSLSGGVDEQFF. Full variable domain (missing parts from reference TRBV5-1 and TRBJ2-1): KAGVTQTPRYLIKTRGQQVTLSCSPISGHRSVSWYQQTPGQGLQFLFEYFSETQRNKGNFPGRFSGRQFSNSRSEMNVSTLELGDSALYLCASSLSGGVDEQFFGPGTRLTVL.

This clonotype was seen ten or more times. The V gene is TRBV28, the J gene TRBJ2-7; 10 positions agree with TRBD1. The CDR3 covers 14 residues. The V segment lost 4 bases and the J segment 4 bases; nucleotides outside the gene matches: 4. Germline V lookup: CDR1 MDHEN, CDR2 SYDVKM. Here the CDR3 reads CASSWTGGTYEQYF. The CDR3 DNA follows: TGTGCCAGCAGTTGGACAGGGGGTACATACGAGCAGTACTTC.

CDR3 loop: CASSVGRRGGGNNEQFF. The CDR3 DNA follows: TGTGCCAGCAGCGTAGGACGTCGGGGCGGGGGCAACAATGAGCAGTTCTTC. This chain uses TRBV9 with TRBJ2-1; a possible D gene is TRBD2 (7 bases). V dropped 0 bases and J dropped 5 bases, with 18 bases sitting between them. The CDR3 consists of 17 residues. Germline V CDR1 and CDR2: SGDLS, YYNGEE.

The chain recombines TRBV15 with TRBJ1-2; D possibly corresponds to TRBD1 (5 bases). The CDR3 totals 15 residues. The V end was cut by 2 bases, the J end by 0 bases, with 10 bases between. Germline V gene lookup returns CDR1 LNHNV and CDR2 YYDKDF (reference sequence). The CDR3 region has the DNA TGTGCCACCAGCAGACAGGGATCTTCTAACTATGGCTACACCTTC. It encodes CATSRQGSSNYGYTF.

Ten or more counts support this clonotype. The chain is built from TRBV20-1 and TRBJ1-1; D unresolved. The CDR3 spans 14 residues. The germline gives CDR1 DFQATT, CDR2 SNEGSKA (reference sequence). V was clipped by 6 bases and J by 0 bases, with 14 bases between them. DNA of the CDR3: TGCAGTGCGCCTAAGCAACTTATGAACACTGAAGCTTTCTTT. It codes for CSAPKQLMNTEAFF.

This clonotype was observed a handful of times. The CDR3: CASSQDEVSPLEQYF. CDR3 nucleotides: TGCGCCAGCAGCCAAGATGAGGTCTCGCCCCTCGAGCAGTACTTC. The V gene is TRBV4-3, the J gene TRBJ2-7, with no clear D. The V end was cut by 0 bases, the J end by 6 bases, with 15 bases between. The CDR3 extends over 15 amino acids. The germline V gene has CDR1 LGHNA and CDR2 YSLEER.

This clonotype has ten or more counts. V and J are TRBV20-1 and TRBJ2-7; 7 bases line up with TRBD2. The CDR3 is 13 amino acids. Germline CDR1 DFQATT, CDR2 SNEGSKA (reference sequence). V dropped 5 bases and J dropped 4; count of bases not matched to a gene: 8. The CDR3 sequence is CSAGWTSPYEQYF. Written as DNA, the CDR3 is TGCAGTGCTGGCTGGACTAGTCCGTACGAGCAGTACTTC.

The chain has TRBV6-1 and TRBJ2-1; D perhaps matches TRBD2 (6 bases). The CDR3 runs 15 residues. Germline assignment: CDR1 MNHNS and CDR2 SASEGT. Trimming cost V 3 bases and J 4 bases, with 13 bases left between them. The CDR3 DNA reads TGTGCCAGCAGTGATGCGACTAGACCGTACAATGAGCAGTTCTTC. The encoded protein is CASSDATRPYNEQFF.

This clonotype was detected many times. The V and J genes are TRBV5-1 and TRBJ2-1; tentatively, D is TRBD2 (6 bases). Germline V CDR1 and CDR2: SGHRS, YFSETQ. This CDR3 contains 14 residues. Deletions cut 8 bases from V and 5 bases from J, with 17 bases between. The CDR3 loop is CASDEEGTHNEQFF. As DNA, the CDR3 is TGCGCCAGTGATGAGGAGGGGACCCACAATGAGCAGTTCTTC.

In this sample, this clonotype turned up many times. The CDR3 DNA reads TGTGCCAGCAGACAAACTAGCGATGAGCAGTTCTTC. This encodes CASRQTSDEQFF. The J gene is TRBJ2-1, the V gene TRBV6-2 or TRBV6-3; 7 nucleotides line up with TRBD2. This CDR3 is 12 amino acids long. With V trimmed by 6 bases and J by 8 bases, 4 bases remained unmatched. CDR1 and CDR2 (germline): MNHEY, SVGEGT.

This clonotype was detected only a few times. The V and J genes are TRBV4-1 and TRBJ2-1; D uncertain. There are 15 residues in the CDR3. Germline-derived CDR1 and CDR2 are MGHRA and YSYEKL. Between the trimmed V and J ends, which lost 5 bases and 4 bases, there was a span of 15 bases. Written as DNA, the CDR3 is TGCGCCAGCAGCGAAGGGAACCGGGTATACAATGAGCAGTTCTTC. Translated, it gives CASSEGNRVYNEQFF.

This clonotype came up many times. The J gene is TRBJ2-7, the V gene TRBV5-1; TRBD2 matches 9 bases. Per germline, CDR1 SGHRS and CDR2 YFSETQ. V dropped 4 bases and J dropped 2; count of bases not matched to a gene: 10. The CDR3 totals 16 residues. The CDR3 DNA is TGCGCCAGCAGCCCAGCGACTAGCGGAAGAACCTACGAGCAGTACTTC. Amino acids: CASSPATSGRTYEQYF.

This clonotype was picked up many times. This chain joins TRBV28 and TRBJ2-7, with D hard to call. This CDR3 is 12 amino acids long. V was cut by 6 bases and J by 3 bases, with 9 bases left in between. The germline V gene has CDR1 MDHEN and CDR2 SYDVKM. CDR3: CASRRALYEQYF. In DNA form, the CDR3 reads TGTGCCAGCAGAAGGGCCCTCTACGAGCAGTACTTC. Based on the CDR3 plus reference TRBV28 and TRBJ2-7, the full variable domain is DVKVTQSSRYLVKRTGEKVFLECVQDMDHENMFWYRQDPGLGLRLIYFSYDVKMKEKGDIPEGYSVSREKKERFSLILESASTNQTSMYLCASRRALYEQYFGPGTRLTVT.

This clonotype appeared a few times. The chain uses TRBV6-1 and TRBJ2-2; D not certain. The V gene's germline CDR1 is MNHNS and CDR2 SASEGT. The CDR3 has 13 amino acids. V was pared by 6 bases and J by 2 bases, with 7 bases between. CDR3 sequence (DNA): TGTGCCAGCAGACAATCAAACACCGGGGAGCTGTTTTTT. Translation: CASRQSNTGELFF.

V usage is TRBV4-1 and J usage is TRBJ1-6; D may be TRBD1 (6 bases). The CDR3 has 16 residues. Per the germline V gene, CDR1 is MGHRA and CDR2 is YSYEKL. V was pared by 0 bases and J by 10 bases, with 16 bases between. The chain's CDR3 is CASSQDRGGSRSPLHF. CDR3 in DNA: TGCGCCAGCAGCCAAGATCGGGGGGGCAGTCGATCACCCCTCCACTTT.

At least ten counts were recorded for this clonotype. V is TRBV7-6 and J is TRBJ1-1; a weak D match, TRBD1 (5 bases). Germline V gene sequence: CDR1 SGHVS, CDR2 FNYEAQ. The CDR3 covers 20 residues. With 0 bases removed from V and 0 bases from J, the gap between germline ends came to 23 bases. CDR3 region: CASSLAGFGREGLVNTEAFF. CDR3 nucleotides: TGTGCCAGCAGCTTAGCGGGCTTCGGCAGGGAAGGGTTAGTGAACACTGAAGCTTTCTTT.

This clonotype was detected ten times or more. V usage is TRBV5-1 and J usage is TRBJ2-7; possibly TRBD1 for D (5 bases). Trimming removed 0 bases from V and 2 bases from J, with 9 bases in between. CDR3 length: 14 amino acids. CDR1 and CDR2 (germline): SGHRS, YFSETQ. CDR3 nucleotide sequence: TGCGCCAGCAGCTTGGTGGCAGGGACCTACGAGCAGTACTTC. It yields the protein CASSLVAGTYEQYF.

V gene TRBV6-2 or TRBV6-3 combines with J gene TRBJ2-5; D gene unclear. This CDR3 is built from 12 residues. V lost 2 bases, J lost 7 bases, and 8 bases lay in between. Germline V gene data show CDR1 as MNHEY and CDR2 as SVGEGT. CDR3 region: CASSYRETTQYF. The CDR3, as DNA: TGTGCCAGCAGTTACAGGGAAACGACCCAGTACTTC.

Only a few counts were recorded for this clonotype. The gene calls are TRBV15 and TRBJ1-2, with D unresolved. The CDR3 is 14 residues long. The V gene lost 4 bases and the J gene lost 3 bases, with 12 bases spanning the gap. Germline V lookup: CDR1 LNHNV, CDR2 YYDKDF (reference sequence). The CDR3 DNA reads TGTGCCACCAGCATGCCCCCCAGACACTATGGCTACACCTTC. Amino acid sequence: CATSMPPRHYGYTF.

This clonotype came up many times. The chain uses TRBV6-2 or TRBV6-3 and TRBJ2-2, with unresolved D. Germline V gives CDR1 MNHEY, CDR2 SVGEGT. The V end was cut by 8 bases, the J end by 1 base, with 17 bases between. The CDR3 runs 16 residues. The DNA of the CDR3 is TGTGCCAGCCTTTATTCGGACGTAGTGAACACCGGGGAGCTGTTTTTT. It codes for CASLYSDVVNTGELFF.

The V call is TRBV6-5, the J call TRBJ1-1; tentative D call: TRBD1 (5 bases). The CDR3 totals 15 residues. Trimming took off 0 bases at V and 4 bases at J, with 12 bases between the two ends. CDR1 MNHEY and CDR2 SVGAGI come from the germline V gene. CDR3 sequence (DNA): TGTGCCAGCAGTTACTCGGCCGGGAGGGGCACTGAAGCTTTCTTT. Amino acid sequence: CASSYSAGRGTEAFF.

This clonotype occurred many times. CDR3 bases: TGTGCCAGCAGCTTAGGTTCCGGATACGAGCAGTACTTC. Its protein is CASSLGSGYEQYF. This chain uses TRBV3-1 with TRBJ2-7; unclear D gene. CDR3 length: 13 amino acids. V lost 5 bases and J 4 bases, leaving 12 bases between the germline ends. CDR1 and CDR2 (germline): LGHDT, YNNKEL (reference sequence).